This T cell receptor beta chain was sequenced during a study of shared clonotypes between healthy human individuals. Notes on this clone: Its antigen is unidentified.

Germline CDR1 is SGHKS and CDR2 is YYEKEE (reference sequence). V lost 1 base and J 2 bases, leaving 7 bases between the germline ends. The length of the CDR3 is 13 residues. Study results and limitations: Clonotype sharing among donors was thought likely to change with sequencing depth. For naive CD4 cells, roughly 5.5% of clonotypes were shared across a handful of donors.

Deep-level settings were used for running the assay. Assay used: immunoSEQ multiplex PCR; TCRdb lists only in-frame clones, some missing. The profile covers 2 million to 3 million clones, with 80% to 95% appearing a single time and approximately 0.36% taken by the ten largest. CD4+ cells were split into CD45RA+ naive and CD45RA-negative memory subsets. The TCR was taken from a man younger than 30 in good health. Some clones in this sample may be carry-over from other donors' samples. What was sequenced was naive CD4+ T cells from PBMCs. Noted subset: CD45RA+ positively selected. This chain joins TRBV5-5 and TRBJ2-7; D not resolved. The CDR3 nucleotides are TGTGCCAGCAGCTTGCGCAGTACCTACGAGCAGTACTTC. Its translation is CASSLRSTYEQYF.